Detailed here is one TCR beta chain. Germline loops: CDR1 LNHNV, CDR2 YYDKDF (reference sequence). This CDR3 has 14 amino acids. V lost 4 bases to trimming and J lost 3 bases, with 12 bases between them. Libraries were prepared by immunoSEQ multiplex PCR; TCRdb keeps only in-frame clonotypes and omits some of them. The data contain about 240,000 clones, roughly 82% of them singletons. These data originate in a study of blood T cell repertoires in COVID-19. This sequence originates from an elderly man with acute or convalescent COVID-19. The chain couples TRBV15 to TRBJ1-2; maybe TRBD1 (6 bases). The sequencing input was peripheral blood. The CDR3 here is CATSNMAGDYGYTF. The CDR3 bases are TGTGCCACCAGCAATATGGCAGGGGACTATGGCTACACCTTC.